The 30 T cell receptor beta chains listed next were all sequenced from one sample in a study of shared clonotypes between healthy human individuals (dated by TCRdb to 2018 to 2020). The protocol used for the library was the immunoSEQ multiplex PCR assay. Held by TCRdb, this immuneACCESS table contains in-frame sequences only and omits some clones. Under half of the omission traces to an unresolved V gene where checked; the cause of the rest is unknown. The sample records some 980,000 clones, about 80% of which are singletons. The ten largest make up 1.5% of the sample. Sequences were obtained from memory CD4+ T cells sorted from blood. Read against the paper, the sample's cell subset or site label means: CD45RA-negative fraction. These receptors were obtained from a man younger than 30 in good health.

The chain combines TRBV5-4 with TRBJ2-1; 8 bases are a match to TRBD2. This CDR3 has 15 amino acids. Trimming took 0 bases from V and 1 from J; bases not matched to a gene: 0. Germline CDR1 and CDR2: SGHNT and YYREEE (reference sequence). Written as DNA, the CDR3 is TGTGCCAGCAGCTTGGAGCGGGAGTCCTACAATGAGCAGTTCTTC. As protein: CASSLERESYNEQFF. Together with reference TRBV5-4 and TRBJ2-1, the CDR3 gives the full variable domain: ETGVTQSPTHLIKTRGQQVTLRCSSQSGHNTVSWYQQALGQGPQFIFQYYREEENGRGNFPPRFSGLQFPNYSSELNVNALELDDSALYLCASSLERESYNEQFFGPGTRLTVL.

V and J are TRBV2 and TRBJ2-5; TRBD1 matches at 11 bases. V dropped 9 bases and J dropped 5; count of bases not matched to a gene: 11. Germline CDR1 is SNHLY and CDR2 is FYNNEI. The CDR3 runs 15 residues. CDR3 amino acids: CASRDRGASRETQYF. The CDR3 DNA is TGTGCCAGTCGGGACAGGGGGGCATCGAGGGAGACCCAGTACTTC.

V and J are TRBV19 and TRBJ2-7, with D unresolved. The CDR3 sequence is 12 residues long. Germline values: CDR1 LNHDA, CDR2 SQIVND (reference sequence). Trimming removed 4 bases from V and 3 bases from J, with 7 bases in between. CDR3 sequence: CASSNQLYEQYF. The CDR3 DNA sequence: TGTGCCAGTAGTAACCAGCTCTACGAGCAGTACTTC.

This rearrangement joins TRBV28 to TRBJ2-1, with 8 positions matching TRBD1. This CDR3 region has 14 residues. Germline V gives CDR1 MDHEN, CDR2 SYDVKM. The V segment lost 6 bases and the J segment 2 bases; nucleotides outside the gene matches: 3. This CDR3 reads CASSRTGTYNEQFF. The CDR3 DNA follows: TGTGCCAGCAGCCGGACAGGGACCTACAATGAGCAGTTCTTC. The whole variable domain, filled in from reference TRBV28 and TRBJ2-1, reads DVKVTQSSRYLVKRTGEKVFLECVQDMDHENMFWYRQDPGLGLRLIYFSYDVKMKEKGDIPEGYSVSREKKERFSLILESASTNQTSMYLCASSRTGTYNEQFFGPGTRLTVL.

On this clone itself: This CDR3 is also generated by other DNA sequences in the sample. The gene calls are TRBV30 and TRBJ1-2; D may be TRBD1 (5 bases). The length of the CDR3 is 12 residues. V was shortened by 0 bases and J by 7 bases, with 9 bases between the two germline ends. CDR1 and CDR2 from the germline V gene are GTSNPN and SVGIG (reference sequence). CDR3 amino acids: CAWSVGGSGYTF. The CDR3 coding sequence is TGTGCCTGGAGTGTGGGGGGAAGTGGCTACACCTTC.

This clone was seen once. This sequence joins TRBV28 and TRBJ1-4; D is ambiguous. With 2 bases removed from V and 1 base from J, the gap between germline ends came to 8 bases. This CDR3 contains 15 residues. CDR1 MDHEN and CDR2 SYDVKM come from the germline V gene. CDR3 in DNA: TGTGCCAGCAGTTTACCCGGGAAAACTAATGAAAAACTGTTTTTT. Its protein is CASSLPGKTNEKLFF. Based on the CDR3 plus reference TRBV28 and TRBJ1-4, the full variable domain is DVKVTQSSRYLVKRTGEKVFLECVQDMDHENMFWYRQDPGLGLRLIYFSYDVKMKEKGDIPEGYSVSREKKERFSLILESASTNQTSMYLCASSLPGKTNEKLFFGSGTQLSVL.

The rearrangement links TRBV6-1 to TRBJ1-6, with 8 positions matching TRBD1. This CDR3 is 15 amino acids long. Germline values: CDR1 MNHNS, CDR2 SASEGT. The trim removed 2 bases at V and 7 bases at J, leaving 4 bases unmatched. CDR3 coding DNA: TGTGCCAGCAGTGAAACAGGGGGGCGGAATTCACCCCTCCACTTT. This encodes CASSETGGRNSPLHF.

The chain is built from TRBV27 and TRBJ2-7; the D call may be TRBD1 or TRBD2 (6 bases each). Germline CDR1 and CDR2: MNHEY and SMNVEV (reference sequence). The CDR3 is made up of 23 amino acids. V was shortened by 6 bases and J by 0 bases, with 39 bases between the two germline ends. The CDR3 protein is CASSHIDLSSLALGGLSSYEQYF. As DNA, the CDR3 is TGTGCCAGCAGCCACATCGATCTATCGTCTCTCGCCCTAGGGGGGTTAAGCTCCTACGAGCAGTACTTC.

This clone was counted only a few times. The chain recombines TRBV9 with TRBJ1-5; D is unclear. This CDR3 has 13 residues. Germline lookup yields CDR1 SGDLS and CDR2 YYNGEE. Trimming removed 3 bases at V and 4 bases at J, with 8 bases between. CDR3 sequence reads: CASSDGTNQPQHF. The CDR3 nucleotides read TGTGCCAGCAGCGACGGTACTAATCAGCCCCAGCATTTT. Full variable domain (outside the CDR3, taken from reference TRBV9 and TRBJ1-5): DSGVTQTPKHLITATGQRVTLRCSPRSGDLSVYWYQQSLDQGLQFLIQYYNGEERAKGNILERFSAQQFPDLHSELNLSSLELGDSALYFCASSDGTNQPQHFGDGTRLSIL.

This chain links TRBV30 with TRBJ2-6, with 10 bases lining up with TRBD1. V gave up 4 bases and J gave up 1 base; unmatched junction bases: 7. This CDR3 is 17 amino acids long. The germline V gene encodes CDR1 GTSNPN and CDR2 SVGIG (reference sequence). In DNA, the CDR3 is TGTGCCTGGATCCCAGGGACAGGGGTATCTGGGGCCAACGTCCTGACTTTC. Translated: CAWIPGTGVSGANVLTF.

This sequence joins TRBV19 and TRBJ2-4, with TRBD2 matching 11 bases. The CDR3 consists of 21 residues. V shed 5 bases, J shed 0 bases, and the junction held 18 bases outside the gene matches. The germline gives CDR1 LNHDA, CDR2 SQIVND (reference sequence). CDR3 sequence reads: CASSHGSLAGAAVIAKNIQYF. CDR3 DNA: TGTGCCAGTAGTCACGGTTCACTAGCGGGGGCCGCTGTTATAGCCAAAAACATTCAGTACTTC.

The V gene is TRBV9, the J gene TRBJ1-2; no definite D call. Trimming removed 4 bases from V and 2 bases from J, with 6 bases in between. CDR1 and CDR2 (germline): SGDLS, YYNGEE. The CDR3 extends over 12 amino acids. The CDR3 sequence: CASSNENYGYTF. DNA for the CDR3: TGTGCCAGCAGCAATGAAAACTATGGCTACACCTTC.

The rearrangement uses TRBV10-3 and TRBJ2-5, with a tentative D call TRBD2 (5 bases). Germline CDR1 is ENHRY and CDR2 is SYGVKD. V was pared by 0 bases and J by 7 bases, with 9 bases between. CDR3 size: 13 residues. CDR3 sequence: CAISESHEGTQYF. The DNA for the CDR3 is TGTGCCATCAGTGAGTCGCACGAGGGGACCCAGTACTTC.

The V gene is TRBV4-2, the J gene TRBJ2-4; 7 bases match TRBD1. The germline V gene encodes CDR1 LGHNA and CDR2 YNFKEQ. The CDR3 has 16 residues. J gave up 0 bases and V 2 bases, and 4 bases lay outside the gene matches. CDR3 DNA sequence: TGTGCCAGCAGCCAACCCGACAGGGAAGCCAAAAACATTCAGTACTTC. This gives the protein CASSQPDREAKNIQYF.

This clone was counted once. The chain carries TRBV5-1 and TRBJ2-2; either TRBD1 or TRBD2 may fit D (5 bases each). The CDR3 covers 17 residues. Germline V gene data show CDR1 as SGHRS and CDR2 as YFSETQ. V was shortened by 4 bases and J by 2 bases, with 18 bases between the two germline ends. In DNA, the CDR3 is TGCGCCAGCAGCCCGGGGTCAAGGGGCCCAAACACCGGGGAGCTGTTTTTT. Amino acid sequence: CASSPGSRGPNTGELFF.

The V and J genes are TRBV2 and TRBJ1-6, with D maybe TRBD1 (6 bases). V was cut by 6 bases and J by 0 bases, with 15 bases left in between. The CDR3 runs 17 residues. Germline V CDR1 and CDR2: SNHLY, FYNNEI. CDR3 DNA: TGTGCCAGCAGGGAATTACAGGGACCCTCCTATAATTCACCCCTCCACTTT. Amino acid sequence: CASRELQGPSYNSPLHF.

The V gene is TRBV7-2, the J gene TRBJ2-7; TRBD2 matches 10 bases. The CDR3 runs 13 residues. Germline trimming cut 5 bases from V and 6 bases from J; bases unmatched to any gene: 4. The germline gives CDR1 SGHTA, CDR2 FQGNSA. The CDR3 DNA is TGTGCCAGCAGCCAAGCGGGGGGGCTCGAGCAGTACTTC. Amino acid sequence: CASSQAGGLEQYF.

This clone was found many times. Other DNA sequences in this specimen translate into the identical CDR3. The chain uses TRBV19 and TRBJ2-5, with D maybe TRBD2 (6 bases). The CDR3 length is 15 residues. V lost 1 base, J lost 5 bases, and 14 bases lay in between. Germline CDR1 is LNHDA and CDR2 is SQIVND (reference sequence). The DNA of the CDR3 is TGTGCCAGTAGTATAGCAAGGAAGGCGGGGGAGACCCAGTACTTC. This translates into CASSIARKAGETQYF.

V and J are TRBV18 and TRBJ1-5, with TRBD1 matching 7 bases. This CDR3 region has 13 residues. The ends lost 3 bases at V and 7 bases at J; junction bases unmatched: 3. CDR1 and CDR2 (germline): KGHSH, LQKENI. This chain's CDR3 is CASSPLQGQPQHF. CDR3 nucleotides: TGTGCCAGCTCACCTCTACAGGGGCAGCCCCAGCATTTT.

The chain links TRBV5-5 to TRBJ1-2; TRBD1 is a possible D gene (6 bases). The CDR3 loop spans 13 amino acids. The germline V and J ends were trimmed by 4 bases and 4 bases, with 11 bases remaining between them. Germline-derived CDR1 and CDR2 are SGHKS and YYEKEE (reference sequence). CDR3 sequence (DNA): TGTGCCAGCAGCCTACAGGGTTTCTATGGCTACACCTTC. The encoded protein is CASSLQGFYGYTF.

V is TRBV29-1 and J is TRBJ1-1, with 7 nucleotides matching TRBD1. The CDR3 spans 13 residues. Germline V gene sequence: CDR1 SQVTM, CDR2 ANQGSEA. V lost 1 base, J lost 5 bases, and 4 bases stayed unmatched. CDR3 sequence (DNA): TGCAGCGTTGAAGTCCAGACAGGGACTGAAGCTTTCTTT. Translation: CSVEVQTGTEAFF.

The chain uses TRBV5-1 and TRBJ1-6, with D possibly TRBD1 on 6 matching bases. V was clipped by 0 bases and J by 7 bases, with 14 bases between them. The CDR3 length is 16 residues. CDR1 is SGHRS, CDR2 YFSETQ, per germline. The CDR3 nucleotides read TGCGCCAGCAGCTTGGGCTCGGAAGGGGGAAATTCACCCCTCCACTTT. The encoded protein is CASSLGSEGGNSPLHF.

J is TRBJ2-7 and V is TRBV7-4; the match to TRBD2 covers 13 bases. In germline, CDR1 is SGHVT, CDR2 SQSDAQ. The CDR3 contains 14 residues. The ends lost 7 bases at V and 2 bases at J; junction bases unmatched: 2. The CDR3 reads CASIGTSGTYEQYF. CDR3 sequence (DNA): TGTGCCAGCATAGGGACTAGCGGGACCTACGAGCAGTACTTC.

The chain combines TRBV23-1 with TRBJ1-3; 8 bases map to TRBD1. TRBV23-1 is identified as an open reading frame with a role that is uncertain. V was clipped by 9 bases and J by 3 bases; unmatched bases: 7. The CDR3 is 14 residues long. In nucleotides, the CDR3 is TGCGCCAGAGCCTCAGGGGGCTTTGGAAACACCATATATTTT. Translated: CARASGGFGNTIYF.

This clone was counted a few times. This chain links TRBV11-1 with TRBJ2-2; a possible D gene is TRBD2 (7 bases). The ends were cut back, 6 bases at V and 4 bases at J, with 15 bases in the middle. The CDR3 loop spans 15 amino acids. Germline V lookup: CDR1 SGHAT, CDR2 FQDESV (reference sequence). CDR3 in amino acids: CASRWTGGGTGELFF. Written as DNA, the CDR3 is TGTGCCAGCAGGTGGACGGGGGGCGGCACCGGGGAGCTGTTTTTT.

In this sample, this clone turned up once. Within the sample, other DNA sequences also encode this same CDR3. This chain uses TRBV5-1 with TRBJ2-5, with D hard to call. The germline CDR1 and CDR2 sequences are SGHRS and YFSETQ. V was trimmed by 0 bases and J by 1 base, leaving 7 bases between them. This CDR3 spans 14 amino acids. The CDR3 region is CASSLGGPQETQYF. CDR3 DNA: TGCGCCAGCAGCTTGGGTGGACCCCAAGAGACCCAGTACTTC.

V is TRBV6-1 and J is TRBJ1-5; no definite D call. Trimming removed 10 bases at V and 0 bases at J, with 16 bases between. The CDR3 extends over 15 amino acids. The germline V gene encodes CDR1 MNHNS and CDR2 SASEGT. CDR3 coding DNA: TGTGCCACCAGACCGGAGAGCTCTAGCAATCAGCCCCAGCATTTT. Residues: CATRPESSSNQPQHF.

The V and J genes are TRBV5-6 and TRBJ2-3; D is perhaps TRBD1 or TRBD2 (5 bases each). V was shortened by 4 bases and J by 0 bases, with 12 bases between the two germline ends. Per the germline V gene, CDR1 is SGHDT and CDR2 is YYEEEE. This CDR3 has 15 residues. CDR3 loop: CASSREGYSTDTQYF. The CDR3 DNA is TGTGCCAGCAGCCGCGAGGGGTATAGCACAGATACGCAGTATTTT. Combining the CDR3 with reference TRBV5-6 and TRBJ2-3 gives the whole variable domain DAGVTQSPTHLIKTRGQQVTLRCSPKSGHDTVSWYQQALGQGPQFIFQYYEEEERQRGNFPDRFSGHQFPNYSSELNVNALLLGDSALYLCASSREGYSTDTQYFGPGTRLTVL.

The chain recombines TRBV28 with TRBJ1-2; 7 bases are shared with TRBD1. The germline V gene encodes CDR1 MDHEN and CDR2 SYDVKM. The CDR3 consists of 15 residues. J gave up 8 bases and V 4 bases, and 13 bases lay outside the gene matches. This chain's CDR3 is CASSSKSTGAEGYTF. The CDR3 coding sequence is TGTGCCAGCAGTTCCAAATCTACAGGGGCTGAGGGCTACACCTTC.

The chain has TRBV6-5 and TRBJ2-1, with 7 bases lining up with TRBD2. Germline assignment: CDR1 MNHEY and CDR2 SVGAGI. V was clipped by 2 bases and J by 4 bases; unmatched bases: 8. The CDR3 spans 16 residues. Here the CDR3 reads CASSYAGALVYNEQFF. The DNA for the CDR3 is TGTGCCAGCAGTTACGCGGGAGCGTTGGTGTACAATGAGCAGTTCTTC.